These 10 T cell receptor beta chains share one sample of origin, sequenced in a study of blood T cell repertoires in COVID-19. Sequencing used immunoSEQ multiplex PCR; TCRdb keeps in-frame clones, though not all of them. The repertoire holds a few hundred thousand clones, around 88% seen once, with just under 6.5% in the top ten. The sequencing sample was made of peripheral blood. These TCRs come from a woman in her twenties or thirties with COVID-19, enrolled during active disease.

CDR3 coding DNA: TGTGCCAGCAGTTACGGAGGACCTACGGGTGAAAAACTGTTTTTT. It is translated as CASSYGGPTGEKLFF. The V call is TRBV6-5, the J call TRBJ1-4, with D unresolved. The CDR3 has 15 amino acids. Between the trimmed V and J ends, which lost 2 bases and 7 bases, there was a span of 14 bases. In germline, CDR1 is MNHEY, CDR2 SVGAGI.

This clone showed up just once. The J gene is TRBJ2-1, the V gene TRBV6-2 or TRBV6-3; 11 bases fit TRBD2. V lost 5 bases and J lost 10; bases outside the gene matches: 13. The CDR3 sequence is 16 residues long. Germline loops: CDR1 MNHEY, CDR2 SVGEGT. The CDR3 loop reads CASSTQTSGKGREQFF. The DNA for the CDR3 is TGTGCCAGCAGTACCCAGACTAGCGGGAAGGGAAGGGAGCAGTTCTTC.

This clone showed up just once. The DNA for the CDR3 is TGTGCCAGCGGGTGGGGGGAAGGAGATACGCAGTATTTT. Translating it yields CASGWGEGDTQYF. The chain uses TRBV2 and TRBJ2-3; the D gene is possibly TRBD2 (6 bases). The V and J ends lost 8 bases and 5 bases respectively, with 14 bases between them. The CDR3 sequence is 13 residues long. CDR1 SNHLY and CDR2 FYNNEI come from the germline V gene.

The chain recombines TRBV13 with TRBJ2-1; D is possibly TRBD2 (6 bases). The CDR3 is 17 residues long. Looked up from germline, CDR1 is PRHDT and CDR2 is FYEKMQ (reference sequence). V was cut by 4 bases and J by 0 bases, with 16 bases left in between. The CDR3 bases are TGTGCCAGCAGCTCAGGGACTTTCTGGAGCTCCTACAATGAGCAGTTCTTC. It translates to CASSSGTFWSSYNEQFF.

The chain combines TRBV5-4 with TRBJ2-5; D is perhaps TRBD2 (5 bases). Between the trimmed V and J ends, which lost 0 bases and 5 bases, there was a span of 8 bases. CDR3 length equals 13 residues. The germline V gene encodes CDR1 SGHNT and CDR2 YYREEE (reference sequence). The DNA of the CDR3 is TGTGCCAGCAGCTTGGATTCGGGGGAGACCCAGTACTTC. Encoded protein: CASSLDSGETQYF.

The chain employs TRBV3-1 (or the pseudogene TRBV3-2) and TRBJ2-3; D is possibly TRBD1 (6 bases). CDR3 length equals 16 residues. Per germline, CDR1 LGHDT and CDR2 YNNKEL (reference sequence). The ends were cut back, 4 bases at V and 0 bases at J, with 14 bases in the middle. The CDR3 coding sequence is TGTGCCAGCAGCCCGAGGACAGAGACTAGCACAGATACGCAGTATTTT. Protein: CASSPRTETSTDTQYF.

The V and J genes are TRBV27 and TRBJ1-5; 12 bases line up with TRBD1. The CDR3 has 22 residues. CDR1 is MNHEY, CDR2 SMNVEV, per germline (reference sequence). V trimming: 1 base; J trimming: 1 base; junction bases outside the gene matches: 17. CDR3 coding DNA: TGTGCCAGCAGTTTATTGGTTTTTCGCCGGGACAGGGGGCTTTACAGCAATCAGCCCCAGCATTTT. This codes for CASSLLVFRRDRGLYSNQPQHF.

CDR3 in amino acids: CSARDSYEQYF. CDR3 in DNA: TGCAGTGCTAGGGACAGCTACGAGCAGTACTTC. This chain uses TRBV20-1 with TRBJ2-7; perhaps TRBD1 as D (6 bases). The CDR3 has 11 residues. Trimming took 3 bases from V and 3 from J, leaving 6 bases between them. The V gene's germline CDR1 is DFQATT and CDR2 SNEGSKA (reference sequence).

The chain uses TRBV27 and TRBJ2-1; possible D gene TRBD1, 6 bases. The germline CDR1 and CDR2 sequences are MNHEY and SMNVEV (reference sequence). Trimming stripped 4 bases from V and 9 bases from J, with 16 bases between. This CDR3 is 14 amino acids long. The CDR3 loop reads CASSSWTGQTEQFF. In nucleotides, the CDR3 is TGTGCCAGCAGTTCCTGGACGGGACAAACTGAGCAGTTCTTC.

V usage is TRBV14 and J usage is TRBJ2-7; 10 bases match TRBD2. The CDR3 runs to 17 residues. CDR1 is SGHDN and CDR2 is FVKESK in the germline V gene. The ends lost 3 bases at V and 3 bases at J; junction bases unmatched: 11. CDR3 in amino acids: CASSQIRLAGDHYEQYV. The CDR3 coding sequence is TGTGCCAGCAGCCAGATTCGGCTAGCGGGAGACCACTACGAGCAGTACGTC.